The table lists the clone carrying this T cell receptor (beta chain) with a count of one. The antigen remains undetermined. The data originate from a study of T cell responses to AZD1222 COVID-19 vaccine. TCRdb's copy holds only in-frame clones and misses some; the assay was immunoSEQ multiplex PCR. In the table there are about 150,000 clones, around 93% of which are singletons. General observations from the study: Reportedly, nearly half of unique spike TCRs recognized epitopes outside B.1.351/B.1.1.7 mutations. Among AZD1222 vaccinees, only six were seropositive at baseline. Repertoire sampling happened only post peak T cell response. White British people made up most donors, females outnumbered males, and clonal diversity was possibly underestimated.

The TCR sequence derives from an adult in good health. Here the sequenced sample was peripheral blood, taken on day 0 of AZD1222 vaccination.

Written as DNA, the CDR3 is TGTGCCAGTAGTATGTCAGGAGTGTCTAATGAGCAGTTCTTC. Amino acids: CASSMSGVSNEQFF. The chain has TRBV19 and TRBJ2-1; D gene unclear. Deletions cut 3 bases from V and 7 bases from J, with 13 bases between. Germline V gives CDR1 LNHDA, CDR2 SQIVND (reference sequence). This CDR3 has 14 amino acids.